This T cell receptor beta chain was retrieved from a study of blood T cell repertoires in COVID-19. Study as a whole: Spain, Italy and the United States supplied samples that represented acute and convalescent COVID-19.

The table came from immunoSEQ multiplex PCR; TCRdb's copy has only in-frame clones and leaves some out. This sample yields approximately 54,000 clones, of which just under 90% are seen a single time; approximately 3.9% belongs to the top ten. Sequenced material: peripheral blood. The TCR sequence derives from a man between 50 and 59 years old with acute or convalescent COVID-19.

The CDR3 DNA reads as TGTGCCAGCAGCCAAGTACAGGTAATGGCCTACGAGCAGTACTTC. The encoded protein is CASSQVQVMAYEQYF. The chain carries TRBV3-1 (or the pseudogene TRBV3-2) and TRBJ2-7; TRBD1 is a possible D gene (5 bases). Deletions cut 1 base from V and 2 bases from J, with 12 bases between. CDR1 is LGHDT, CDR2 YNNKEL, per germline (reference sequence). The CDR3 is 15 amino acids.